This T cell receptor (beta chain) was retrieved from a study of cytomegalovirus exposure and HLA in healthy donors. The wider study: An earlier analysis identified approximately 110 million unique TCR beta sequences in about 179 million T cells. General study findings and limits: A link between a missense DCLRE1C variant and TCR beta V- and J-gene trimming emerged from a later analysis.

The CDR3 length is 15 residues. Germline V lookup: CDR1 LNHDA, CDR2 SQIVND (reference sequence). Unmatched junction bases numbered 3, after V lost 0 bases and J lost 7 bases. PCR used 60 Vbeta primers and 13 Jbeta primers. Method: immunoSEQ multiplex PCR; TCRdb's copy keeps in-frame clones and lacks some. Of approximately 120,000 clones in the sample, roughly 74% were seen once. This clone was counted between two and nine times. Its antigen is not identified. This chain connects TRBV19 to TRBJ1-4, with 9 bases matching TRBD1. Specimen: PBMCs. This receptor was taken from a woman aged 45 to 65 in good health and CMV-seropositive. The CDR3 spells CASSIEGTGIEKLFF. In DNA form, the CDR3 reads TGTGCCAGTAGTATAGAAGGGACAGGGATTGAAAAACTGTTTTTT.